These T cell receptor beta chains were read from a single sample in a study of graft-versus-host responses after intestinal transplantation. The table came from immunoSEQ multiplex PCR; TCRdb's copy has only in-frame clones and leaves some out. The sample includes 90,000 to 120,000 clones, roughly 86% of them seen just once. No antigens are known for them. The sequencing used unstimulated CD4+ T cells sorted from spleen or lymph node cells, collected before transplant. Every receptor here comes from a human donor who was the organ donor for an intestinal transplant. The CDR3 runs from the conserved cysteine through the conserved F or W. D genes are given only for firm matches. The listing skips clone size in some rows; elsewhere it reads once, few, many or a size class.

CDR3,DNA,V,size,J,D
CASSEDLSRSYF,TGTGCCAGCAGTGAAGATTTGAGTCGTTCCTACTTC,TRBV6-5,once,TRBJ2-7,-
CASSWQGSMNTEAFF,TGTGCCAGCAGTTGGCAGGGATCCATGAACACTGAAGCTTTCTTT,TRBV6-5,-,TRBJ1-1,-
CASSDLGTRQFF,TGTGCCAGCAGTGACTTGGGGACTAGGCAGTTCTTC,TRBV2,-,TRBJ2-1,TRBD2
CASSLGGTSTTYEQYF,TGTGCCAGCAGCTTGGGAGGGACTTCTACTACCTACGAGCAGTACTTC,TRBV5-5,-,TRBJ2-7,-
CASSPRPDRPLTYEQYF,TGTGCCAGCAGCCCCCGTCCCGACAGACCCCTTACCTACGAGCAGTACTTC,TRBV11-3,-,TRBJ2-7,-
CASSWDSRTNEKLFF,TGTGCCAGCAGTTGGGACAGCCGTACTAATGAAAAACTGTTTTTT,TRBV6-1,-,TRBJ1-4,TRBD1
CASRLVSFSGHQNTEAFF,TGTGCAAGTCGCTTAGTCTCGTTTTCGGGACATCAGAACACTGAAGCTTTCTTT,TRBV12-2,-,TRBJ1-1,-
CASRRQPSGANVLTF,TGTGCCAGCAGGCGACAGCCCTCTGGGGCCAACGTCCTGACTTTC,TRBV6-5,once,TRBJ2-6,-
CASSRREREFTDTQYF,TGTGCCAGCTCACGAAGGGAGCGGGAGTTCACAGATACGCAGTATTTT,TRBV18,-,TRBJ2-3,TRBD2
CASTTGWNSPLHF,TGTGCCAGCACAACAGGGTGGAATTCACCCCTCCACTTT,TRBV28,-,TRBJ1-6,-
CASSGSTGGDGYTF,TGTGCCAGCAGTGGCAGCACGGGGGGCGATGGCTACACCTTC,TRBV6-6,-,TRBJ1-2,-
CASSLEGARSPLHF,TGTGCCAGCAGCTTAGAGGGGGCTCGGTCACCCCTCCACTTT,TRBV7-8,-,TRBJ1-6,TRBD1
CASSQVRGTIYF,TGCGCCAGCAGCCAAGTCCGGGGCACCATATATTTT,TRBV4-1,-,TRBJ1-3,-
CAMAGLSYNEQFF,TGTGCCATGGCGGGACTCAGTTACAATGAGCAGTTCTTC,TRBV10-3,once,TRBJ2-1,-
CASSVVPSGGWNEQFF,TGTGCCAGCAGCGTAGTTCCTAGCGGGGGGTGGAATGAGCAGTTCTTC,TRBV9,-,TRBJ2-1,TRBD2
CASSAVGYTF,TGTGCCAGCAGTGCGGTTGGCTACACCTTC,TRBV6-5,-,TRBJ1-2,-
CASSVGQGGEKLFF,TGTGCCAGCAGCGTGGGACAGGGGGGGGAAAAACTGTTTTTT,TRBV11-2,-,TRBJ1-4,TRBD1
CASSESWGRGPYEQYF,TGTGCCAGCAGTGAGTCCTGGGGGAGGGGGCCGTACGAGCAGTACTTC,TRBV28,-,TRBJ2-7,-
CASSVQGANSPLHF,TGTGCCAGCAGTGTGCAGGGAGCTAATTCACCCCTCCACTTT,TRBV6-1,-,TRBJ1-6,-
CASRHERGIYSNQPQHF,TGTGCCAGCAGACATGAACGAGGGATATATAGCAATCAGCCCCAGCATTTT,TRBV2,-,TRBJ1-5,-
CASSGRTGGFYEQYF,TGTGCCAGCAGTGGCCGGACAGGCGGGTTCTACGAGCAGTACTTC,TRBV6-5,-,TRBJ2-7,TRBD1
CASSLGQNTEAFF,TGTGCCAGCAGCTTAGGACAGAACACTGAAGCTTTCTTT,TRBV7-9,-,TRBJ1-1,-
CAISTGLESNQPQHF,TGTGCCATCAGCACAGGGTTAGAGTCCAATCAGCCCCAGCATTTT,TRBV10-3,-,TRBJ1-5,-
CASSVRRGGTDTQYF,TGTGCCAGCAGCGTGAGGCGGGGGGGGACAGATACGCAGTATTTT,TRBV9,once,TRBJ2-3,TRBD2
CASSPGRGGNEQFF,TGTGCCAGCTCACCAGGCAGGGGGGGCAATGAGCAGTTCTTC,TRBV18,-,TRBJ2-1,-
CASRSRGTEAFF,TGTGCCAGCAGATCCAGGGGAACTGAAGCTTTCTTT,TRBV6-6,-,TRBJ1-1,-
CASSLGGGPIKETQYF,TGTGCCAGCAGCTTAGGCGGGGGGCCGATCAAAGAGACCCAGTACTTC,TRBV7-9,-,TRBJ2-5,TRBD2
CAWSVRAGGLLKSYNEQFF,TGTGCCTGGAGTGTAAGGGCGGGAGGGCTTTTAAAATCCTACAATGAGCAGTTCTTC,TRBV30,-,TRBJ2-1,TRBD2
CASSSPGLAGGYEQFF,TGTGCCAGCAGCTCTCCAGGACTAGCGGGAGGATACGAGCAGTTCTTC,TRBV11-3,-,TRBJ2-1,TRBD2
CASSQVPSGRDSGNTIYF,TGCGCCAGCAGCCAAGTCCCCTCAGGACGGGACTCTGGAAACACCATATATTTT,TRBV4-1,once,TRBJ1-3,-
CASSEQGARNEQFF,TGCGCCAGCAGTGAACAGGGGGCGAGGAATGAGCAGTTCTTC,TRBV10-1,-,TRBJ2-1,TRBD1
CASSYGTGDGTQYF,TGTGCCAGCAGTTACGGGACAGGGGATGGGACCCAGTACTTC,TRBV2,-,TRBJ2-5,TRBD1
CASSAQGNNQPQHF,TGTGCCAGCAGTGCACAGGGGAATAATCAGCCCCAGCATTTT,TRBV6-6,-,TRBJ1-5,TRBD1
CASSSFGTSGGLGETQYF,TGTGCCAGCAGTAGTTTTGGGACTAGCGGGGGGTTGGGGGAGACCCAGTACTTC,TRBV2,-,TRBJ2-5,TRBD2
CASSFGGATDTQYF,TGCGCCAGCAGCTTTGGGGGGGCCACAGATACGCAGTATTTT,TRBV5-1,few,TRBJ2-3,-
CSVVNGGYTF,TGCAGCGTTGTAAATGGTGGCTACACCTTC,TRBV29-1,-,TRBJ1-2,-
CASSEGRTYGYTF,TGTGCCAGCAGCGAAGGACGGACCTATGGCTACACCTTC,TRBV7-2,-,TRBJ1-2,-
CASSIGGRTADTQYF,TGTGCCAGTAGTATCGGGGGACGGACTGCAGATACGCAGTATTTT,TRBV19,-,TRBJ2-3,-
CASSPRGDSLFITDTQYF,TGTGCCAGCAGCCCGAGAGGGGACAGCCTTTTTATCACAGATACGCAGTATTTT,TRBV7-9,-,TRBJ2-3,TRBD1
CASSYGSGNTEAFF,TGTGCCAGCAGTTATGGCTCGGGGAACACTGAAGCTTTCTTT,TRBV6-1,-,TRBJ1-1,-